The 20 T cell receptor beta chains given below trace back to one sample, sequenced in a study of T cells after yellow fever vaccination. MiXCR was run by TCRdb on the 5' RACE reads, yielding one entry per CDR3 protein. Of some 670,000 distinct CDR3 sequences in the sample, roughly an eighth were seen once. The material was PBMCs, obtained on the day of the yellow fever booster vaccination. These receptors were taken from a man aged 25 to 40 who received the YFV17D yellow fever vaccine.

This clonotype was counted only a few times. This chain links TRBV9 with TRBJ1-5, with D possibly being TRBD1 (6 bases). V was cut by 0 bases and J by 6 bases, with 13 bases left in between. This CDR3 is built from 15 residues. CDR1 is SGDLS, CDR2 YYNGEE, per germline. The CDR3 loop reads CASSVGGGGGQPQHF. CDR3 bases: TGTGCCAGCAGCGTAGGGGGCGGGGGCGGTCAGCCCCAGCATTTT. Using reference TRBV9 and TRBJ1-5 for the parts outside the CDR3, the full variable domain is DSGVTQTPKHLITATGQRVTLRCSPRSGDLSVYWYQQSLDQGLQFLIQYYNGEERAKGNILERFSAQQFPDLHSELNLSSLELGDSALYFCASSVGGGGGQPQHFGDGTRLSIL.

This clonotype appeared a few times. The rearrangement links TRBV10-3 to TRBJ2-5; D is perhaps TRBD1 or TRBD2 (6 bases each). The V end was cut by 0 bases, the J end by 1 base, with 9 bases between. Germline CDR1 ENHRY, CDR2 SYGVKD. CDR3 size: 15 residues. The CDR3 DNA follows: TGTGCCATCAGTGAGTCCGGAGGGGGCCAAGAGACCCAGTACTTC. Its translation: CAISESGGGQETQYF.

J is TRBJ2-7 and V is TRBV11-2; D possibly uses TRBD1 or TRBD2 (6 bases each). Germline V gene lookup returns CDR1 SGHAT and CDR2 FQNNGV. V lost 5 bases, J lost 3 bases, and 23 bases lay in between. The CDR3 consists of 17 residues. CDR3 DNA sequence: TGTGCCAGCAGCGACCTAGGGGGGACCGGAAGGTACTACGAGCAGTACTTC. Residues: CASSDLGGTGRYYEQYF.

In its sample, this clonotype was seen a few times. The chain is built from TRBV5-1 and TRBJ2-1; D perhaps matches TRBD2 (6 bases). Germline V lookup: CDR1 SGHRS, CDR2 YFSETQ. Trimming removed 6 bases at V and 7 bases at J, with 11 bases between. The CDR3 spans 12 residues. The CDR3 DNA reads TGCGCCAGCAATCCGAGCGGGAATGAGCAGTTCTTC. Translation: CASNPSGNEQFF.

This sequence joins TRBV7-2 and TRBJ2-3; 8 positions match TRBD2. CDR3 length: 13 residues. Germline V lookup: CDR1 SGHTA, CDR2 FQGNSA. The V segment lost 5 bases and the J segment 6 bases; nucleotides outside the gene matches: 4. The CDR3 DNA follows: TGTGCCAGCAGCGGAGCGGGAGCCGATACGCAGTATTTT. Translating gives CASSGAGADTQYF.

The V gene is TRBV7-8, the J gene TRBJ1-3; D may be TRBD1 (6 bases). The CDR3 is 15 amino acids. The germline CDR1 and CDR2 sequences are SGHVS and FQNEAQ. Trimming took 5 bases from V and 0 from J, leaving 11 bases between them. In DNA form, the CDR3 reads TGTGCCAGCAGCAACCGGGACAACTCTGGAAACACCATATATTTT. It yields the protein CASSNRDNSGNTIYF. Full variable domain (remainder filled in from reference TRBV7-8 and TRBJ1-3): GAGVSQSPRYKVAKRGQDVALRCDPISGHVSLFWYQQALGQGPEFLTYFQNEAQLDKSGLPSDRFFAERPEGSVSTLKIQRTQQEDSAVYLCASSNRDNSGNTIYFGEGSWLTVV.

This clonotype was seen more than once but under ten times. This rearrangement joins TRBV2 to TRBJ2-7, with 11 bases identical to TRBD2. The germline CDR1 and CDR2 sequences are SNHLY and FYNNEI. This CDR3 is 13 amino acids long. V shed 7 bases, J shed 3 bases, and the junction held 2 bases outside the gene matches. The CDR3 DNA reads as TGTGCCAGCATGGGACTAGCGGACTACGAGCAGTACTTC. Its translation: CASMGLADYEQYF.

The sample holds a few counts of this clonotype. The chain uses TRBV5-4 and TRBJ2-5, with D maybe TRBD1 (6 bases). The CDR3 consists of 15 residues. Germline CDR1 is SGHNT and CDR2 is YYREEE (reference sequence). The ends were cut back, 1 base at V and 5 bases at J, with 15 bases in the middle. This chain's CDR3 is CASSLFGQKVETQYF. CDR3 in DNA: TGTGCCAGCAGCTTGTTCGGACAGAAGGTGGAGACCCAGTACTTC.

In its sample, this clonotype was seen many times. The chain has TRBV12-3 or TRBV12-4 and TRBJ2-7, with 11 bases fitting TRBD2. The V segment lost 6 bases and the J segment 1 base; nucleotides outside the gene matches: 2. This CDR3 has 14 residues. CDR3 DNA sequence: TGTGCCAGCAGAAGACTAGCGGGGTCCTACGAGCAGTACTTC. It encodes CASRRLAGSYEQYF.

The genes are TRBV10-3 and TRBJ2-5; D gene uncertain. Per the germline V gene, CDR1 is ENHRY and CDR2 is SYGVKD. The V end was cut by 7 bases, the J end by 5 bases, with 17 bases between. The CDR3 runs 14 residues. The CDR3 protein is CAITKGPGWETQYF. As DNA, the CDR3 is TGTGCCATCACGAAAGGACCCGGGTGGGAGACCCAGTACTTC.

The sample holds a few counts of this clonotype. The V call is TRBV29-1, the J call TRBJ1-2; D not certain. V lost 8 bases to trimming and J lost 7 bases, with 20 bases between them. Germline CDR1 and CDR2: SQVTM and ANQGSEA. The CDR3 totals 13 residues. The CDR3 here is CSFPAPGSGGYTF. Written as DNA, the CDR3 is TGCAGCTTCCCAGCGCCCGGGTCCGGTGGCTACACCTTC.

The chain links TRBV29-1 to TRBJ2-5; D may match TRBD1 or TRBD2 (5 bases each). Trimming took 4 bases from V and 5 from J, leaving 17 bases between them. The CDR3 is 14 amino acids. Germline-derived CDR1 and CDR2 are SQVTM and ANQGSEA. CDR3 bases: TGCAGCGTTGGTGGCAGGGAGATTCGGGAGACCCAGTACTTC. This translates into CSVGGREIRETQYF.

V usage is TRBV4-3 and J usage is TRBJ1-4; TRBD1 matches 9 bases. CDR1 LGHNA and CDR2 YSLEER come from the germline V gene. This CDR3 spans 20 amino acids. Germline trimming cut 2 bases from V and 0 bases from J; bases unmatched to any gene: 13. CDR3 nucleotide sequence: TGCGCCAGCAGCCAAAACCACGGACAGGGGTTGGTAGCAACTAATGAAAAACTGTTTTTT. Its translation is CASSQNHGQGLVATNEKLFF.

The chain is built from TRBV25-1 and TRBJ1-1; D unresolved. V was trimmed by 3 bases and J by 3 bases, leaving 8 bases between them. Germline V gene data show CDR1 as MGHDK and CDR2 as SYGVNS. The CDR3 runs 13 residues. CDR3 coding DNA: TGTGCCAGCAGTGAGCCGGGGTACACTGAAGCTTTCTTT. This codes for CASSEPGYTEAFF.

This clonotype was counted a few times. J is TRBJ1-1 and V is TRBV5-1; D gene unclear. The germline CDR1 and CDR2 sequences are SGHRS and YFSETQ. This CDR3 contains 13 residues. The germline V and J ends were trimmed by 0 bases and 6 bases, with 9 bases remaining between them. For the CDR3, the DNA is TGCGCCAGCAGCTTGGATGGAGCGGCTGAAGCTTTCTTT. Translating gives CASSLDGAAEAFF.

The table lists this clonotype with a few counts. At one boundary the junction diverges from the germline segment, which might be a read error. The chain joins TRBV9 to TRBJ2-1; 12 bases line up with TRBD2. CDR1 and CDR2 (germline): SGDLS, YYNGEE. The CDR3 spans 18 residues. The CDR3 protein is CANSVGTSGYLFVDEQFF. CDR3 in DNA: TGTGCCAACAGCGTAGGGACTAGCGGGTATCTCTTTGTGGATGAGCAGTTCTTC.

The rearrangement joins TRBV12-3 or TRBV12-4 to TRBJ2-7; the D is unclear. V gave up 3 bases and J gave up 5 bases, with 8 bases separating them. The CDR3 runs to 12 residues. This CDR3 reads CASSFLRNEQYF. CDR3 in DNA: TGTGCCAGCAGTTTCCTGAGAAACGAGCAGTACTTC.

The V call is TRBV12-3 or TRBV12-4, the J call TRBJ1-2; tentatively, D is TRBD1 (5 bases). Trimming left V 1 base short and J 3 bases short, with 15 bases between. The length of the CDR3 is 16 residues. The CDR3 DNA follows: TGTGCCAGCAGTTTAGACCGGGACTATTTGCACTATGGCTACACCTTC. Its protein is CASSLDRDYLHYGYTF.

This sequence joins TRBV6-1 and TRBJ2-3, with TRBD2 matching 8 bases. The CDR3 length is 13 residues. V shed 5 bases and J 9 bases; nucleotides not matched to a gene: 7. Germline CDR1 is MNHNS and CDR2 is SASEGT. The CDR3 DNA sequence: TGTGCCAGCAGTCAACCGGGAGGGGGGACGCAGTATTTT. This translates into CASSQPGGGTQYF.

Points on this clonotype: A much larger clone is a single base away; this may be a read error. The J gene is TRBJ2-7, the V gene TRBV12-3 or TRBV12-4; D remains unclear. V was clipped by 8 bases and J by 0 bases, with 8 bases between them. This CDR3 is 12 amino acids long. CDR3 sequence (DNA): TGTGCCAGCGGCTTCAGCTCCTACGAGCAGTACTTC. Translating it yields CASGFSSYEQYF.